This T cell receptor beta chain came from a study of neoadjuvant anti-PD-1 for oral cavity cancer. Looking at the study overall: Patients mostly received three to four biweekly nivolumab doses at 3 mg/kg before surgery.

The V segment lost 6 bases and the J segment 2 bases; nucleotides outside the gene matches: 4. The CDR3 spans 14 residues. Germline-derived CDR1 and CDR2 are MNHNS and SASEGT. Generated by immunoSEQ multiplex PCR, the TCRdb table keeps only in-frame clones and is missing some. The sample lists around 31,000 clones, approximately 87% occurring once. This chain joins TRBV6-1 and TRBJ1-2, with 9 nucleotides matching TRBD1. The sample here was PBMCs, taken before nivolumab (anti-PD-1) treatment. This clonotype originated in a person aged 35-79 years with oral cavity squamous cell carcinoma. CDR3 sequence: CASRVGQGNYGYTF. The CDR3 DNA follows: TGTGCCAGCAGGGTGGGACAGGGAAACTATGGCTACACCTTC.